A single sample gave rise to the 27 T cell receptor beta chains below, sequenced in a study of T-cell reconstitution after alpha-beta-depleted transplantation in children. This sample's TCRbeta library carried unique molecular identifier barcodes. TCRdb processed the PCR reads anew with MiXCR; each CDR3 protein has one entry. The repertoire consists of some 550,000 distinct CDR3 sequences, with approximately 20% occurring once and the leading ten covering 2.5% to 4%. The sequencing used PBMCs from the stem cell graft donor, collected from the stem cell graft. These receptors all come from a human donor who donated a stem cell graft to a child with acute lymphoblastic leukemia.

This clonotype was detected a few times. This chain links TRBV29-1 with TRBJ2-7, with D unresolved. The CDR3 has 13 amino acids. The ends were cut back, 6 bases at V and 5 bases at J, with 17 bases in the middle. The germline V gene encodes CDR1 SQVTM and CDR2 ANQGSEA. This CDR3 is CSVGNLRNDEQYF. The CDR3 nucleotides are TGCAGCGTGGGGAACCTTAGGAACGACGAGCAGTACTTC.

The chain links TRBV3-1 to TRBJ2-7; 7 positions match TRBD1. CDR1 is LGHDT and CDR2 is YNNKEL in the germline V gene (reference sequence). The V and J ends lost 4 bases and 6 bases, in that order; junction bases with no gene match: 18. The CDR3 extends over 17 amino acids. CDR3 sequence: CASSPLHRGRVRCEQYF. CDR3 sequence (DNA): TGTGCCAGCAGCCCTTTACACAGGGGTAGGGTTCGCTGCGAGCAGTACTTC.

The rearrangement joins TRBV6-5 to TRBJ2-1; perhaps D is TRBD1 or TRBD2 (5 bases each). Germline CDR1 is MNHEY and CDR2 is SVGAGI. Trimming left V 2 bases short and J 6 bases short, with 14 bases between. This CDR3 region has 15 residues. The CDR3 bases are TGTGCCAGCAGTTACGGGCGACTGAGGGGCAATGAGCAGTTCTTC. This encodes CASSYGRLRGNEQFF.

This clonotype was detected ten times or more. CDR3 sequence reads: CASSLAGQGVYEQYF. The CDR3, as DNA: TGTGCCAGCAGTTTAGCGGGACAGGGGGTCTACGAGCAGTACTTC. This sequence joins TRBV12-3 or TRBV12-4 and TRBJ2-7, with TRBD1 identical over 11 bases. The CDR3 covers 15 residues. Trimming at V came to 0 bases and at J to 3 bases, leaving 1 base not matched to a gene.

The chain carries TRBV9 and TRBJ2-1, with 9 bases lining up with TRBD2. The CDR3 has 16 amino acids. CDR1 and CDR2 (germline): SGDLS, YYNGEE. Unmatched junction bases numbered 14, after V lost 4 bases and J lost 9 bases. CDR3 coding DNA: TGTGCCAGCAGCCGCTTCGGTAGCGGGAGAATTAGTGAGCAGTTCTTC. Translation: CASSRFGSGRISEQFF.

In its sample, this clonotype was seen a few times. The J gene is TRBJ2-4, the V gene TRBV25-1; the D call may be TRBD1 or TRBD2 (5 bases each). There are 15 residues in the CDR3. V was pared by 4 bases and J by 0 bases, with 10 bases between. The germline V gene has CDR1 MGHDK and CDR2 SYGVNS. The CDR3 region is CASSVPGAAKNIQYF. DNA for the CDR3: TGTGCCAGCAGTGTCCCCGGGGCAGCCAAAAACATTCAGTACTTC.

The chain combines TRBV12-3 or TRBV12-4 with TRBJ1-1, with 8 bases identical to TRBD1. J was trimmed by 6 bases and V by 6 bases; bases with no gene match: 15. The CDR3 sequence is 16 residues long. The CDR3 nucleotides read TGTGCCAGCAGGCCGTCCAGGGGGCGCGGGTCCGCTGAAGCTTTCTTT. The encoded protein is CASRPSRGRGSAEAFF.

This chain links TRBV15 with TRBJ2-2, with D possibly TRBD2 on 6 matching bases. V lost 1 base, J lost 12 bases, and 18 bases lay in between. The CDR3 has 15 residues. CDR1 is LNHNV, CDR2 YYDKDF, per germline (reference sequence). This chain's CDR3 is CATSRAGGIERQLFF. CDR3 DNA: TGTGCCACCAGCAGAGCGGGCGGGATAGAGAGGCAGCTGTTTTTT.

Only a few counts were recorded for this clonotype. The J gene is TRBJ2-7, the V gene TRBV9, with 8 bases that match TRBD1. CDR1 SGDLS and CDR2 YYNGEE come from the germline V gene. Trimming at V came to 3 bases and at J to 5 bases, leaving 7 bases not matched to a gene. The CDR3 loop spans 14 amino acids. The CDR3 spells CASSAGDRSNEQYF. The CDR3 DNA sequence: TGTGCCAGCAGCGCCGGGGACAGGTCCAACGAGCAGTACTTC.

This chain uses TRBV5-1 with TRBJ2-1; 10 bases match TRBD1. The V and J ends lost 1 base and 6 bases, in that order; junction bases with no gene match: 7. The CDR3 extends over 16 amino acids. Germline lookup yields CDR1 SGHRS and CDR2 YFSETQ. The chain's CDR3 is CASSLLPGQGTNEQFF. The CDR3 DNA reads as TGCGCCAGCAGCTTGCTACCGGGACAGGGGACCAATGAGCAGTTCTTC.

The table lists this clonotype with a few counts. This chain joins TRBV28 and TRBJ2-2; weak D call: TRBD2 (6 bases). Trimming removed 7 bases from V and 1 base from J, with 19 bases in between. This CDR3 has 17 residues. CDR1 and CDR2 (germline): MDHEN, SYDVKM. The chain's CDR3 is CASTTTWYGGNTGELFF. CDR3 nucleotides: TGTGCCAGCACTACAACCTGGTACGGGGGGAACACCGGGGAGCTGTTTTTT.

The chain has TRBV11-2 and TRBJ2-1; 11 nucleotides line up with TRBD2. There are 15 residues in the CDR3. CDR1 and CDR2 (germline): SGHAT, FQNNGV. J lost 10 bases, V lost 0 bases, and 5 bases had no gene match. CDR3 loop: CASSLDHGTSGEQFF. The DNA of the CDR3 is TGTGCCAGCAGCTTAGATCACGGGACTAGCGGAGAGCAGTTCTTC. Filled out from reference TRBV11-2 and TRBJ2-1, the complete variable domain reads EAGVAQSPRYKIIEKRQSVAFWCNPISGHATLYWYQQILGQGPKLLIQFQNNGVVDDSQLPKDRFSAERLKGVDSTLKIQPAKLEDSAVYLCASSLDHGTSGEQFFGPGTRLTVL.

The V and J genes are TRBV7-8 and TRBJ1-4; D is unresolved. CDR1 is SGHVS, CDR2 FQNEAQ, per germline. This CDR3 has 14 amino acids. Trimming stripped 3 bases from V and 7 bases from J, with 12 bases between. CDR3 residues: CASSLVSGVEKLFF. CDR3 in DNA: TGTGCCAGCAGCTTGGTCTCGGGCGTTGAAAAACTGTTTTTT.

In its sample, this clonotype was seen a few times. The V gene is TRBV29-1, the J gene TRBJ1-2; no clear D gene. The germline gives CDR1 SQVTM, CDR2 ANQGSEA. CDR3 size: 15 residues. The ends were cut back, 0 bases at V and 4 bases at J, with 15 bases in the middle. The CDR3, as DNA: TGCAGCGTTGAAGATCTAGGGCTGATGCTCTATGGCTACACCTTC. This sequence encodes CSVEDLGLMLYGYTF.

Only a few counts were recorded for this clonotype. The chain has TRBV19 and TRBJ2-1, with 10 positions matching TRBD2. The length of the CDR3 is 18 residues. The germline gives CDR1 LNHDA, CDR2 SQIVND (reference sequence). V was pared by 7 bases and J by 0 bases, with 12 bases of the junction left unmatched. In DNA, the CDR3 is TGTGCCAGTAACTATTTGGGGACTAGCGCGAGCTCCTACAATGAGCAGTTCTTC. This translates into CASNYLGTSASSYNEQFF.

A few counts support this clonotype. The J gene is TRBJ2-1, the V gene TRBV7-9; TRBD1 might be the D (6 bases). The CDR3 covers 17 residues. Germline V gene data show CDR1 as SEHNR and CDR2 as FQNEAQ (reference sequence). V was trimmed by 6 bases and J by 6 bases, leaving 24 bases between them. The chain's CDR3 is CASRHIPQGLSGNEQFF. The CDR3 coding sequence is TGTGCCAGCAGGCACATCCCCCAGGGGCTTTCGGGCAATGAGCAGTTCTTC.

DNA for the CDR3: TGTGCCAGCAGCTTAGGACTAGCGGTAACCACCGGGGAGCTGTTTTTT. Translated, it gives CASSLGLAVTTGELFF. The rearrangement uses TRBV7-9 and TRBJ2-2; TRBD2 agrees at 9 bases. Germline CDR1 reads SEHNR; CDR2 reads FQNEAQ (reference sequence). The CDR3 totals 16 residues. Trimming at V came to 1 base and at J to 4 bases, leaving 4 bases not matched to a gene.

The chain combines TRBV5-1 with TRBJ2-7, with TRBD1 identical over 9 bases. Per germline, CDR1 SGHRS and CDR2 YFSETQ. V was clipped by 6 bases and J by 6 bases; unmatched bases: 13. The CDR3 sequence is 15 residues long. The CDR3 region is CASTHRDRELSEQYF. CDR3 sequence (DNA): TGCGCCAGCACTCACCGGGACAGGGAACTTTCCGAGCAGTACTTC.

The table lists this clonotype with a few counts. V is TRBV20-1 and J is TRBJ2-1; no reliable D call. The CDR3 extends over 13 amino acids. Germline values: CDR1 DFQATT, CDR2 SNEGSKA (reference sequence). V lost 2 bases, J lost 6 bases, and 11 bases lay in between. The CDR3 protein is CSARPPGRNEQFF. In nucleotides, the CDR3 is TGCAGTGCTAGACCCCCGGGCCGCAATGAGCAGTTCTTC.

The chain combines TRBV9 with TRBJ2-5, with TRBD2 as a possible D gene (6 bases). Germline CDR1 SGDLS, CDR2 YYNGEE. The CDR3 sequence is 14 residues long. V dropped 3 bases and J dropped 4 bases, with 13 bases sitting between them. CDR3 protein: CASSASGEVETQYF. CDR3 nucleotide sequence: TGTGCCAGCAGCGCCTCGGGAGAGGTAGAGACCCAGTACTTC.

Only a few counts were recorded for this clonotype. One end of the junction does not line up with germline, which may come from a read error. The CDR3 spells CATSPGGLREKLFF. CDR3 DNA: TGTGCCACCAGTCCCGGGGGTTTACGGGAAAAACTGTTTTTT. The chain couples TRBV27 to TRBJ1-4, with D perhaps TRBD1 (5 bases). The CDR3 sequence is 14 residues long. Germline-derived CDR1 and CDR2 are MNHEY and SMNVEV (reference sequence).

This clonotype was counted a few times. The CDR3 loop is CASSQDSGRAYNEQFF. The CDR3 bases are TGTGCCAGCAGCCAGGATAGCGGGAGGGCCTACAATGAGCAGTTCTTC. The chain couples TRBV3-1 to TRBJ2-1; 11 nucleotides match TRBD2. The length of the CDR3 is 16 residues. CDR1 is LGHDT and CDR2 is YNNKEL in the germline V gene (reference sequence). The junction had 3 bases not matched to a gene; V was cut back by 3 bases and J by 2 bases.

This clonotype has only one observation. J is TRBJ1-3 and V is TRBV18; no reliable D call. CDR1 KGHSH and CDR2 LQKENI come from the germline V gene. This CDR3 is 14 amino acids long. V lost 6 bases and J lost 4, with 13 bases in between. CDR3 sequence (DNA): TGTGCCAGCTCGAAGACGGAAGGCGGAAACACCATATATTTT. Its protein product is CASSKTEGGNTIYF. Drawing the rest from reference TRBV18 and TRBJ1-3, the complete variable domain is NAGVMQNPRHLVRRRGQEARLRCSPMKGHSHVYWYRQLPEEGLKFMVYLQKENIIDESGMPKERFSAEFPKEGPSILRIQQVVRGDSAAYFCASSKTEGGNTIYFGEGSWLTVV.

This clonotype has just a few counts. V gene TRBV5-1 combines with J gene TRBJ2-3, with D perhaps matching TRBD1 (5 bases). Trimming shortened V by 1 base and J by 2 bases, and 11 bases separated the two germline ends. The CDR3 contains 15 residues. Germline V gene sequence: CDR1 SGHRS, CDR2 YFSETQ. The chain's CDR3 is CASSLPLGDTDTQYF. DNA of the CDR3: TGCGCCAGCAGCTTGCCCCTAGGGGACACAGATACGCAGTATTTT.

V gene TRBV2 combines with J gene TRBJ1-2; D gene ambiguous. Per the germline V gene, CDR1 is SNHLY and CDR2 is FYNNEI. CDR3 length: 14 amino acids. Trimming took 2 bases from V and 8 from J, leaving 15 bases between them. CDR3 protein: CASSESRASGGYTF. CDR3 bases: TGTGCCAGCAGTGAATCAAGGGCCTCGGGGGGCTACACCTTC.

This sequence joins TRBV5-1 and TRBJ1-4; the match to TRBD1 covers 8 bases. V gave up 2 bases and J gave up 0 bases; unmatched junction bases: 3. The CDR3 sequence is 16 residues long. Germline V gene data show CDR1 as SGHRS and CDR2 as YFSETQ. Here the CDR3 reads CASSFTTGATNEKLFF. The DNA for the CDR3 is TGCGCCAGCAGCTTCACGACAGGGGCAACTAATGAAAAACTGTTTTTT.

The chain couples TRBV29-1 to TRBJ2-7, with D possibly matching TRBD1 (6 bases). Trimming took 5 bases from V and 2 from J, leaving 10 bases between them. The CDR3 consists of 12 residues. Germline CDR1 SQVTM, CDR2 ANQGSEA. The CDR3 protein is CSVLQGAYEQYF. CDR3 DNA: TGCAGCGTTCTACAGGGTGCCTACGAGCAGTACTTC.